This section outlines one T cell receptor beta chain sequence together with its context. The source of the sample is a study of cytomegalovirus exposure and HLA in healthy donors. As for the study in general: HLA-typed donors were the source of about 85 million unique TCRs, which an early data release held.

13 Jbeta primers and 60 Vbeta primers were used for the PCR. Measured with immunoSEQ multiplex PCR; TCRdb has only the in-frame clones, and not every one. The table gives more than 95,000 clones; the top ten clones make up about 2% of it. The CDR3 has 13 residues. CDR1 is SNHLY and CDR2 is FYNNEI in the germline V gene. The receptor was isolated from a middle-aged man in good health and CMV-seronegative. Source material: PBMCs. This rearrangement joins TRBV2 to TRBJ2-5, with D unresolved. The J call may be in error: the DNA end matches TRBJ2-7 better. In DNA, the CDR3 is TGTGCCAGCAATCGGAACAACAACTACGAGCAGTACTTC. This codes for CASNRNNNYEQYF.